These T cell receptor beta chains were read from a single sample in a study of technical replicates of blood from several donors. The protocol was immunoSEQ multiplex PCR, while the TCRdb copy is restricted to in-frame clones and leaves out a portion. Of under 65,000 clones listed, roughly nine tenths are singletons. Sample: PBMCs. The origin of the receptors is a human donor in good health. Some clones in this sample may be carry-over from other donors' samples. Each CDR3 is given with its conserved first and last residue. Each record gives: J gene, V gene, D gene, clone size, CDR3 protein, CDR3 DNA. The D gene is left open where the match is weak. Clone size appears in some rows only: once, few, many, or a class for an expanded clone.

>TRBJ2-7|TRBV5-4|.|.
CASSNPPVTGRDEQYF
TGTGCCAGCAGCAACCCTCCCGTGACAGGTCGGGACGAGCAGTACTTC
>TRBJ2-3|TRBV2|.|.
CASRLTRFGLTDTQYF
TGTGCCAGCAGACTGACGAGGTTCGGCCTTACAGATACGCAGTATTTT
>TRBJ1-2|TRBV7-9|.|.
CASSLRAGDYGYTF
TGTGCCAGCAGCTTACGGGCCGGGGACTATGGCTACACCTTC
>TRBJ1-1|TRBV6-5|.|.
CASSSHQTDEAFF
TGTGCCAGCAGTTCCCACCAGACAGACGAAGCTTTCTTT
>TRBJ2-7|TRBV6-5|TRBD1|.
CASSKGTEYEQYF
TGTGCCAGCAGTAAAGGGACAGAGTACGAGCAGTACTTC
>TRBJ2-1|TRBV11-2|.|.
CASSLVWQGKRNEQFF
TGTGCCAGCAGCTTAGTCTGGCAGGGGAAGCGCAATGAGCAGTTCTTC
>TRBJ2-3|TRBV21-1|.|.
CASSNQSGQRVDTQYF
TGTGCCAGCAGCAACCAATCGGGACAGAGGGTGGATACGCAGTATTTT
>TRBJ2-3|TRBV29-1|TRBD1|.
CSVLWTGGPDTQYF
TGCAGCGTGCTCTGGACAGGGGGCCCAGATACGCAGTATTTT
>TRBJ2-5|TRBV5-1|.|.
CASSLGQGNQETQYF
TGCGCCAGCAGCTTGGGGCAGGGTAACCAAGAGACCCAGTACTTC
>TRBJ2-7|TRBV11-2|.|.
CASSTPTGEQYF
TGTGCCAGCAGCACTCCGACAGGTGAGCAGTACTTC
>TRBJ2-7|TRBV29-1|TRBD2|once
CSVAGVNVEEQYF
TGCAGCGTCGCGGGGGTTAACGTTGAAGAGCAGTACTTC
>TRBJ2-1|TRBV15|.|.
CATSRGGLQNEQFF
TGTGCCACCAGCAGAGGAGGACTACAGAATGAGCAGTTCTTC
>TRBJ1-5|TRBV9|.|.
CASSVGVNDQPQHF
TGTGCCAGCAGCGTAGGAGTTAACGATCAGCCCCAGCATTTT
>TRBJ1-5|TRBV25-1|.|.
CASSARDSNQPQHF
TGTGCCAGCAGTGCCCGGGATAGCAATCAGCCCCAGCATTTT
>TRBJ2-5|TRBV11-2|.|.
CASSPDRQETQYF
TGTGCCAGCAGCCCCGACAGGCAAGAGACCCAGTACTTC
>TRBJ1-4|TRBV4-2|.|.
CASSHAGIGEEKLFF
TGTGCCAGCAGCCATGCCGGGATTGGGGAAGAAAAACTGTTTTTT
>TRBJ2-7|TRBV7-9|.|.
CASSRPGSGEQYF
TGTGCCAGCAGCCGCCCAGGATCCGGCGAGCAGTACTTC
>TRBJ1-1|TRBV27|.|.
CASRWDYMNTEAFF
TGTGCCAGCAGGTGGGACTACATGAACACTGAAGCTTTCTTT
>TRBJ2-3|TRBV7-2|TRBD2|.
CASLRGGFTDTQYF
TGTGCCAGCCTTCGGGGGGGGTTCACAGATACGCAGTATTTT
>TRBJ2-5|TRBV5-6|TRBD2|.
CASSFQRGGRETQYF
TGTGCCAGCAGCTTCCAGCGGGGGGGCCGAGAGACCCAGTACTTC
>TRBJ1-2|TRBV29-1|TRBD1|.
CSVPGTENYGYTF
TGCAGCGTGCCCGGGACAGAAAACTATGGCTACACCTTC
>TRBJ2-5|TRBV6-6|.|once
CASSYSGSPQETQYF
TGTGCCAGCAGTTACTCGGGGAGCCCCCAAGAGACCCAGTACTTC
>TRBJ1-5|TRBV2|.|.
CASSEFGTSSNQPQHF
TGTGCCAGCAGTGAGTTCGGTACGAGTAGCAATCAGCCCCAGCATTTT
>TRBJ2-2|TRBV6-5|.|.
CASRRAGELFF
TGTGCCAGCAGACGGGCCGGGGAGCTGTTTTTT
>TRBJ2-1|TRBV11-2|.|.
CASSLSGSPYNEQFF
TGTGCCAGCAGCTTATCCGGGAGCCCCTACAATGAGCAGTTCTTC
>TRBJ2-1|TRBV4-3|.|once
CASSQAYTSHNEQFF
TGCGCCAGCAGCCAAGCGTATACATCCCACAATGAGCAGTTCTTC
>TRBJ2-4|TRBV29-1|TRBD1|.
CSVVQGAAKNIQYF
TGCAGCGTTGTACAGGGGGCAGCCAAAAACATTCAGTACTTC
>TRBJ1-5|TRBV19|.|.
CATNSQGPNQPQHF
TGTGCCACAAACTCACAGGGACCTAATCAGCCCCAGCATTTT
>TRBJ1-1|TRBV19|.|.
CASSIDELYTEAFF
TGTGCCAGTAGTATAGATGAGCTTTACACTGAAGCTTTCTTT
>TRBJ1-2|TRBV4-2|.|.
CASSQDGQTGYTF
TGTGCCAGCAGCCAAGACGGACAGACTGGCTACACCTTC
>TRBJ2-7|TRBV5-8|TRBD2|.
CASSQLAKTYEQYF
TGTGCCAGCAGCCAACTAGCGAAAACCTACGAGCAGTACTTC
>TRBJ2-5|TRBV5-1|.|.
CATRGTPQETQYF
TGCGCTACCCGAGGGACACCCCAGGAGACCCAGTACTTC
>TRBJ1-3|TRBV30|TRBD1|.
CAWSGDRGHGNTIYF
TGTGCCTGGAGCGGGGACAGGGGGCATGGAAACACCATATATTTT
>TRBJ1-1|TRBV11-3|TRBD1|.
CASSPRGDTEAFF
TGTGCCAGCAGCCCCAGGGGGGACACTGAAGCTTTCTTT
>TRBJ1-2|TRBV2|TRBD1|.
CASSPPGQVYGYTF
TGTGCCAGCAGTCCCCCAGGACAGGTTTATGGCTACACCTTC
>TRBJ1-1|TRBV6-1|TRBD1|.
CASSERGTANTEAFF
TGTGCCAGCAGTGAAAGAGGGACAGCGAACACTGAAGCTTTCTTT
>TRBJ1-1|TRBV6-1|TRBD1|.
CASTLGQLEAFF
TGTGCCAGCACCCTGGGACAGCTTGAAGCTTTCTTT
>TRBJ1-3|TRBV5-1|.|.
CASSLDGGTGNTIYF
TGCGCCAGCAGCTTGGACGGGGGGACCGGAAACACCATATATTTT
>TRBJ2-5|TRBV4-1|.|.
CASSQDFSKETQYF
TGCGCCAGCAGCCAGGACTTCTCCAAAGAGACCCAGTACTTC
>TRBJ2-7|TRBV29-1|.|once
CSAPFGGGSYEQYF
TGCAGCGCTCCCTTCGGTGGGGGGAGTTACGAGCAGTACTTC
>TRBJ2-5|TRBV4-1|TRBD1|.
CASSQVLLGQGAETQYF
TGCGCCAGCAGCCAAGTTTTATTGGGACAGGGGGCTGAGACCCAGTACTTC
>TRBJ1-2|TRBV30|TRBD1|.
CAWSIGTGGIYGYTF
TGTGCCTGGAGTATAGGGACAGGGGGCATCTATGGCTACACCTTC
>TRBJ2-1|TRBV6-5|TRBD2|once
CASARAGANNEQFF
TGTGCCAGCGCCAGGGCGGGAGCGAACAATGAGCAGTTCTTC
>TRBJ1-6|TRBV25-1|TRBD1|.
CASRAGTVIYNSPLHF
TGTGCCAGCAGGGCAGGGACAGTTATCTATAATTCACCCCTCCACTTT
>TRBJ1-6|TRBV19|.|.
CASSILKGNSPLHF
TGTGCCAGTAGTATCTTAAAGGGGAATTCACCCCTCCACTTT
>TRBJ2-1|TRBV4-3|TRBD2|.
CASSQDYRLAGAEQFF
TGCGCCAGCAGCCAAGATTATCGTCTAGCGGGGGCTGAGCAGTTCTTC
>TRBJ2-1|TRBV7-9|.|.
CASLDLLDEQFF
TGTGCCAGCCTTGACTTGTTGGATGAGCAGTTCTTC
>TRBJ1-6|TRBV2|.|.
CASSSSGGNSPLHF
TGTGCCAGCAGTAGTAGTGGTGGTAATTCACCCCTCCACTTT
>TRBJ2-1|TRBV5-4|.|.
CASTTMGGYEQFF
TGTGCCAGCACAACCATGGGGGGATATGAGCAGTTCTTC
>TRBJ2-1|TRBV2|TRBD2|.
CASGLAGSSYNEQFF
TGTGCCAGCGGTCTAGCGGGATCGTCCTACAATGAGCAGTTCTTC
>TRBJ1-5|TRBV10-3|.|.
CAISVTRDQPQHF
TGTGCCATCAGTGTCACCCGGGATCAGCCCCAGCATTTT
>TRBJ1-2|TRBV2|.|.
CASSELRAEGYTF
TGTGCCAGCAGTGAATTGAGGGCGGAAGGCTACACCTTC
>TRBJ1-6|TRBV5-4|TRBD1|.
CASSLDRVGDSPLHF
TGTGCCAGCAGTTTGGACAGGGTTGGCGATTCACCCCTCCACTTT
>TRBJ1-1|TRBV5-1|TRBD1|.
CASSSDRGNTEAFF
TGCGCCAGCAGCTCAGACAGGGGTAACACTGAAGCTTTCTTT
>TRBJ1-2|TRBV6-5|TRBD1|.
CASSSGQGYYGYTF
TGTGCCAGCAGTTCGGGACAGGGATACTATGGCTACACCTTC
>TRBJ2-2|TRBV30|TRBD2|.
CACPQRLAGDVTGELFF
TGTGCCTGTCCACAGCGACTAGCGGGAGATGTCACCGGGGAGCTGTTTTTT